This T cell receptor beta chain is drawn from a study of cytomegalovirus exposure and HLA in healthy donors (dated by TCRdb to 2016 to 2017). In the study overall: In an earlier analysis of approximately 500 of the donors, 276 Gb of sequence data and 90 million to 120 million unique TCR beta sequences from about 180 million T cells were reported. About 280 gigabases of sequencing data and around 80 million unique TCR sequences made up an early release that covered some 640 HLA-typed donors. Of the roughly 430 genotyped donors, over 70% fell in the genetic ancestry cluster associated with self-reported Caucasian donors. The study aimed to test whether signatures of past pathogen exposure could be identified by cataloging public T cell receptors. The T cell repertoires of several hundred subjects were profiled by immunosequencing and related to cytomegalovirus serostatus. Along with the approximately 620-subject first cohort, a separate validation cohort of around 110 different subjects was used. The study combined high-throughput TCR immunosequencing, statistical association of individual TCRs with disease status, and machine learning to predict cytomegalovirus infection status. In a later analysis, previously published TCR beta repertoires from 600 to 850 donors were re-analyzed and high-resolution HLA genotyping was added so that TCR occurrence patterns could be studied. Rather than drawing on any new phenotypic data, the later analysis identified candidate immune exposures from TCR beta sequences and the way those sequences occurred across donors. To decide whether each TCR beta V gene segment behaved as functional or pseudogenic, an earlier analysis of several hundred of the donors relied on high-throughput TCR beta sequencing. Donor age, sex, ethnicity and CMV serostatus were compiled alongside the repertoire data. A later genetic analysis took genome-wide SNP genotypes for about three fifths of the 666 donors and used that subset as a discovery cohort. Every discovery cohort repertoire had been produced on one sequencing platform. HLA typing covered class I and class II loci at four-digit resolution. Typing coverage varied by locus: about 629-630 donors for A, B, C, DRB1 and DQB1; under 550 for DQA1; 606 for DPA1; more than 450 for DPB1. Because of strong linkage in the cohort, four to six DR-DQ haplotypes were treated as single units for association and clustering. Among some 410 genotyped donors of the cohort, an average of approximately 240,000 unique TCR beta nucleotide sequences were sequenced per donor, around 18% of them non-productive.

Study-wide conclusions, independent of this receptor: In a later analysis, most CMV-associated TCR beta chains were found to appear HLA-restricted, with HLA associations seemingly driven largely by CMV exposure. The study gave a list of about 150 TCR beta chains associated with cytomegalovirus. A further reported finding was that TCR beta sequences accurately predicted the HLA-A and HLA-B alleles for most subjects in the first cohort. Strong co-occurrence of HLA alleles, especially DR and DQ, made assigning TCR associations to individual alleles difficult. Some IMGT-functional V segments, including TRBV6-2 and TRBV6-3, could not be told apart with the 87-base-pair reads, so those segments were excluded. Across donors, most TCR sequences were observed very rarely, whereas some public TCRs were present in many individuals. The sequencing pipeline was judged likely to have produced a cluster of highly shared sequence variants as a technical artifact. In vitro tests confirmed that a few of the cytomegalovirus-associated TCR beta chains recognize cytomegalovirus antigens. Cytomegalovirus status was reported to be diagnosed by the classifier with high specificity and sensitivity in both the original and validation cohorts. According to the authors, the approach could potentially be generalized to other disease states and immunological phenotypes. A later analysis found that TCR association rates varied across HLA loci, with DRB1 alleles showing the most associated TCRs and HLA-C alleles the fewest. Compared with equally common non-associated chains, HLA-associated TCR beta chains in a later analysis were more clonally expanded and had lower generation probabilities. In an earlier analysis of roughly 560 of the donors, most TCR beta V segments were observed in productive rearrangements about 87% or about 30% of the time, broadly matching IMGT annotations. CMV serostatus was the only immune exposure information available for the cohort. A later genetic analysis reported fewer N-insertions in productive TCRs among donors in an Asian-associated ancestry cluster than the approximately 670-donor mean. Over 15 rarely observed V segments, including chromosome 9 orphons, were excluded from the earlier analysis of several hundred of the donors because counts were too low. Only TCR beta chains were sequenced in this cohort, and the absence of alpha or paired-chain data limited detectable features. In a later genetic analysis, a missense DCLRE1C variant was associated with V-gene and J-gene trimming of TCR beta chains, and the association was replicated in an independent cohort. At a false discovery rate of 0.05, a later analysis linked 16,951 TCR beta sequences to specific HLA alleles. In a later analysis, several top co-occurrence clusters were reported to appear linked to parvovirus B19, influenza, CMV and Epstein-Barr virus. Linkage disequilibrium might explain the correlated functional status among segregating V segments, but an unknown experimental factor could not be ruled out. HLA typing was unavailable for some donors at each locus, so association tests used only the typed subset. The presence/absence analyses assumed that sequencing depth was roughly uniform across donors, and that assumption may not be true.

The cohort comprised hundreds of healthy bone marrow donors. At the time of sampling, every cohort member was nominally healthy, though immune exposures that went unrecorded were likely present. The donor was CMV seronegative and belonged to the group of approximately 320 seronegative cohort members. A peripheral blood sample was provided by each donor, and peripheral blood mononuclear cells were used for TCR beta sequencing. The Qiagen DNeasy Blood Extraction Kit was used to extract genomic DNA from the blood cell samples. The receptor library was made with the immunoSEQ multiplex PCR assay. For the multiplex PCR, a mixture combining 60 forward primers for TCR Vbeta segments and 13 reverse primers for TCR Jbeta segments was used. The CDR3 region of rearranged TCR beta genes was amplified from genomic DNA with a multiplex PCR assay. The Illumina HiSeq System was used to sequence the amplified TCR beta libraries as 87-base-pair reads. As for the authors' bioinformatics: Across the 700 or so repertoires, a later analysis counted 60 million to 90 million unique TCR beta chains, 9.5 million to 12 million of which were shared by at least two donors. Raw reads were error-corrected and collapsed into unique sequences with a nearest-neighbor algorithm that merged closely related sequences to remove PCR and sequencing errors. To assign V, D and J gene segments, CDR3 sequences were aligned to IMGT reference sequences. For a sequence to be retained, a match of at least six nucleotides was required to both a V gene segment and a J gene segment. A rearrangement was called productive if the CDR3 had no stop codons and remained in frame with V and J, and every other rearrangement was called non-productive. CDR3 was defined according to IMGT convention as the region running from the second conserved V-encoded cysteine to the conserved J-encoded phenylalanine. In an earlier analysis of more than 550 of the donors, sequences lacking an unambiguous match to a single V gene segment were excluded. In an earlier analysis of a few hundred of the donors, V segments were called functional above 56.7% productive rearrangements and were called segregating when the between-donor standard deviation exceeded 5%. To diagnose cytomegalovirus status from the catalog of TCR beta chain sequences, a statistical classification framework was built. In a later analysis, TCR nucleotide sequences were compared against IMGT/GENE-DB human TR gene sequences so that V and J genes could be assigned. The TCRdist pipeline was used in a later analysis to assign CDR3 sequences and most-parsimonious VDJ recombination scenarios. In a later analysis, each TCR beta chain was defined by its CDR3 amino acid sequence together with its V-gene family, and reads without a unique V-gene family were excluded. To address suspected cross-contamination and a sequencing artifact, a later analysis removed a few hundred highly shared, low-generation-probability nucleotide sequences. In a later analysis, a clonal expansion index for each public chain was calculated from normalized within-repertoire ranks of inferred template counts. Generation probabilities in a later analysis came from a VDJ recombination model fitted to out-of-frame rearrangements, and those results were checked against IGoR. A later analysis scored TCR-TCR, TCR-HLA and TCR-CMV co-occurrence with hypergeometric tests, applying a repertoire-size bias correction to TCR pairs. In a later analysis, false discovery rates were estimated by permuting HLA or CMV assignments 20 times. In a later analysis, co-occurring TCRs were grouped with DBSCAN, and TCRdist sequence similarity was added when clustering was performed within HLA-allele-positive subsets. Co-occurrence clustering excluded repertoires with fewer than 30,000 or more than 120,000 public chains, plus five with anomalous nucleotide sharing. The table comes from immuneACCESS by way of TCRdb, which keeps in-frame sequences with V and J called. Part of the clones is missing from these tables; in studies checked, under half for an unresolved V gene and the rest for unknown reasons. The V and J calls and the clone size are those of that table, but D and trimming were determined from the DNA. The sample profile shows some 150,000 clones; roughly three quarters of them were found once. Approximately 1.4% of the sample rests with the top ten.

This clone has just a few counts. Its antigen is unknown. Nothing much larger sits one base from this clone, and base qualities are not available. The germline V end is reduced by 0 bases and the J end by 4 bases; junction bases left unmatched: 3. The germline V gene yields SGDLS for CDR1 and YYNGEE for CDR2. Taken from cysteine to phenylalanine, the CDR3 has 16 residues. The read is trimmed to its CDR3 DNA, 48 bases read in frame from base 1. The chain employs TRBV9 and TRBJ2-3; TRBD2 lines up with 12 middle nucleotides. The source material was PBMCs. The clonotype originates from a man aged 55 to 70 in good health and CMV-seronegative. The CDR3 reads CASSVGSSGGADTQYF. The nucleotide sequence is TGTGCCAGCAGCGTAGGGTCTAGCGGGGGGGCAGATACGCAGTATTTT. The full variable domain, completed from the reference TRBV9 and TRBJ2-3 proteins outside the CDR3, reads DSGVTQTPKHLITATGQRVTLRCSPRSGDLSVYWYQQSLDQGLQFLIQYYNGEERAKGNILERFSAQQFPDLHSELNLSSLELGDSALYFCASSVGSSGGADTQYFGPGTRLTVL.